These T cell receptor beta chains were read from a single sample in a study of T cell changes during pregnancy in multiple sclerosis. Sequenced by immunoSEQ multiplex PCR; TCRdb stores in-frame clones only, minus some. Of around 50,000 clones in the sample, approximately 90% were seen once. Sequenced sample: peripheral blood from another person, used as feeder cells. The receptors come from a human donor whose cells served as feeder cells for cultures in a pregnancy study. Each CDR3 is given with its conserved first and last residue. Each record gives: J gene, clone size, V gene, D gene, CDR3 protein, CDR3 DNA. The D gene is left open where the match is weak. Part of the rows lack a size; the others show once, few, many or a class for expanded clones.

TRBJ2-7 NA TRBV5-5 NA CASSLARSNSYEQYF TGTGCCAGCAGCTTGGCCCGATCGAATTCCTACGAGCAGTACTTC
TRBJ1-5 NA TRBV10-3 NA CAISERGYSQPQHF TGTGCCATCAGTGAAAGGGGATACAGTCAGCCCCAGCATTTT
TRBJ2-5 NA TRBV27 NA CASSFGQGNQETQYF TGTGCCAGCAGTTTTGGGCAGGGCAACCAAGAGACCCAGTACTTC
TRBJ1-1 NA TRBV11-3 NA CASSLEGMDTEAFF TGTGCCAGCAGCTTAGAGGGCATGGACACTGAAGCTTTCTTT
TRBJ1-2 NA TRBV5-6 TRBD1 CASSFDREVYGYTF TGTGCCAGCAGCTTCGACAGGGAAGTTTATGGCTACACCTTC
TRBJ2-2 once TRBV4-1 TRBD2 CASSRGLAGGGTGELFF TGCGCCAGCAGCCGGGGACTAGCGGGAGGGGGCACCGGGGAGCTGTTTTTT
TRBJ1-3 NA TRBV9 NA CASSVSQGFAGNTIYF TGTGCCAGCAGCGTATCTCAGGGCTTCGCTGGAAACACCATATATTTT
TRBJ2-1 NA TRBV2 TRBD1 CASRADRGKQFF TGTGCCAGCAGAGCTGACAGGGGTAAGCAGTTCTTC
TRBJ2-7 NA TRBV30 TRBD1 CAWRLTGTYEQYF TGTGCCTGGAGGCTGACAGGGACCTACGAGCAGTACTTC
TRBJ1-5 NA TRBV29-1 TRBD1 CSVGTGRQQPQHF TGCAGCGTCGGGACAGGGCGGCAACAGCCCCAGCATTTT
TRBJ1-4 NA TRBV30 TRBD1 CACDTGGWEKLFF TGTGCCTGCGATACAGGGGGGTGGGAAAAACTGTTTTTT
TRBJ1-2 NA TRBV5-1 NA CASSLGMGTPYYGYTF TGCGCCAGCAGCTTGGGTATGGGGACTCCTTACTATGGCTACACCTTC
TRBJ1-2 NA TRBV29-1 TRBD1 CSVESAGTANYGYTF TGCAGCGTTGAATCAGCGGGGACAGCGAACTATGGCTACACCTTC
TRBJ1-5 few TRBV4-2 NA CASSLGTTSNQPQHF TGTGCCAGCAGCCTCGGGACAACTAGCAATCAGCCCCAGCATTTT
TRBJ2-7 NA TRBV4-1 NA CASSRSTGYEQYF TGCGCCAGCAGCCGATCGACAGGCTACGAGCAGTACTTC
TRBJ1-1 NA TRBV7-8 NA CASARGNTEAFF TGTGCCAGCGCGCGAGGGAACACTGAAGCTTTCTTT
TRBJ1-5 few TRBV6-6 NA CASGPLGNQPQHF TGTGCCAGCGGGCCCCTCGGCAATCAGCCCCAGCATTTT
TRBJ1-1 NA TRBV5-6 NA CASSYGVWANTEAFF TGTGCCAGCAGTTATGGGGTCTGGGCGAACACTGAAGCTTTCTTT
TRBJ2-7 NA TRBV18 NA CASSPPRKTYEQYF TGTGCCAGCTCACCACCGCGGAAAACCTACGAGCAGTACTTC
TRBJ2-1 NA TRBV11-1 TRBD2 CASSQGLAEKFF TGTGCCAGCAGCCAAGGACTAGCGGAAAAGTTCTTC
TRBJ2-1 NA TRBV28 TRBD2 CASSSGVGNEQFF TGTGCCAGTTCTAGCGGGGTAGGCAATGAGCAGTTCTTC
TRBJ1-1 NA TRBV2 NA CASIGVRGGTEAFF TGTGCCAGCATCGGAGTGAGAGGCGGCACTGAAGCTTTCTTT
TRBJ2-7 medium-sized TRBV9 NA CASSVRGTSSYEQYF TGTGCCAGCAGCGTACGGGGCACCTCCTCCTACGAGCAGTACTTC
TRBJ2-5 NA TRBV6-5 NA CASSYTPDGETQYF TGTGCCAGCAGTTACACCCCGGACGGGGAGACCCAGTACTTC
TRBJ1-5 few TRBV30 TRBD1 CAWRDPRTGLDQPQHF TGTGCCTGGAGGGACCCCCGGACAGGTTTAGATCAGCCCCAGCATTTT
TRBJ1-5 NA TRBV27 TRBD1 CASSISGGQGGQPQHF TGTGCCAGCAGTATCTCTGGGGGACAGGGAGGTCAGCCCCAGCATTTT
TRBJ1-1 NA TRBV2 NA CASRPGGILGTEAFF TGTGCCAGCAGGCCTGGGGGGATCTTAGGCACTGAAGCTTTCTTT
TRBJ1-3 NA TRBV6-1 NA CASSEMDRAGNTIYF TGTGCCAGCAGTGAAATGGACAGAGCTGGAAACACCATATATTTT
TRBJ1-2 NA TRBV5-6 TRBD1 CASSSGTGLVAIYGYTF TGTGCCAGCAGCTCCGGGACAGGGTTGGTAGCGATCTATGGCTACACCTTC
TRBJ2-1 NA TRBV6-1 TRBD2 CASSAPVGGEGNEQFF TGTGCCAGCAGTGCCCCAGTGGGAGGGGAGGGCAATGAGCAGTTCTTC
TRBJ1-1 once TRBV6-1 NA CASSETRHSKAFF TGTGCCAGCAGTGAAACCAGACACTCTAAAGCTTTCTTT
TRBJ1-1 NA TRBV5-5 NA CASSLYGAGRTEAFF TGTGCCAGCAGCTTGTACGGGGCCGGTCGGACTGAAGCTTTCTTT
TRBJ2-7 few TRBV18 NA CASSPGTQGRSYEQYF TGTGCCAGCTCACCAGGGACCCAGGGACGCTCCTACGAGCAGTACTTC
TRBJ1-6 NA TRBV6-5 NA CASRKQTGPLSPLHF TGTGCCAGCAGGAAACAGACAGGTCCCCTTTCACCCCTCCACTTT
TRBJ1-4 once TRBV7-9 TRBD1 CASSLGRGLFPNEKLFF TGTGCCAGCAGCTTAGGCAGGGGGCTCTTCCCTAATGAAAAACTGTTTTTT
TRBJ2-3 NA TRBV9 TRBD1 CASSILTGGITDTQYF TGTGCCAGCAGCATTCTGACAGGGGGGATTACAGATACGCAGTATTTT
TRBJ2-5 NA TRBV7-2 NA CASSLQPGVPSGETQYF TGTGCCAGCAGCTTACAGCCCGGGGTACCCTCGGGGGAGACCCAGTACTTC
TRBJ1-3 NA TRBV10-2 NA CASSAYSGNTIYF TGCGCCAGCAGTGCCTACTCTGGAAACACCATATATTTT
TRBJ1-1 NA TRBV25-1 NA CASSEWGGDLEAFF TGTGCCAGCAGTGAATGGGGGGGCGATTTGGAAGCTTTCTTT
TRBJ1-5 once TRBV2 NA CASSRTEDSNQPQHF TGTGCCAGCAGTCGGACGGAAGATAGCAATCAGCCCCAGCATTTT
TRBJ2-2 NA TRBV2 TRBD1 CASSVDRGTTGELFF TGTGCCAGCAGTGTTGACAGGGGGACCACCGGGGAGCTGTTTTTT
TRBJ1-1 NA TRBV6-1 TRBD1 CASTPTGVYTEAFF TGTGCCAGCACTCCAACAGGGGTCTACACTGAAGCTTTCTTT
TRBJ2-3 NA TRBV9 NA CASSVRPIGDTQYF TGTGCCAGCAGCGTACGGCCAATCGGGGATACGCAGTATTTT
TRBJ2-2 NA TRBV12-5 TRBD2 CASGDSGGADRLDTGELFF TGTGCTAGTGGAGATAGCGGGGGGGCCGATCGATTGGACACCGGGGAGCTGTTTTTT
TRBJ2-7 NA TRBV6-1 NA CASSYGAEQYF TGTGCCAGCAGTTACGGAGCCGAGCAGTACTTC
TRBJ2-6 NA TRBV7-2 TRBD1 CASSQTRTGGAGANVLTF TGTGCCAGCAGCCAAACTCGGACAGGCGGCGCTGGGGCCAACGTCCTGACTTTC
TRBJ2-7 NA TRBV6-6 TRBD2 CASGWASGSNEQYF TGTGCCAGCGGTTGGGCTAGCGGGAGTAACGAGCAGTACTTC
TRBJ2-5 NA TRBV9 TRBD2 CASSPTSGDGETQYF TGTGCCAGCAGCCCGACTAGCGGGGACGGAGAGACCCAGTACTTC
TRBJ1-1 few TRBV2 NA CASGGTEAFF TGTGCCAGCGGGGGGACTGAAGCTTTCTTT
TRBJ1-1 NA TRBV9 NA CASSVGSGLMNTEAFF TGTGCCAGCAGCGTAGGTTCGGGACTAATGAACACTGAAGCTTTCTTT
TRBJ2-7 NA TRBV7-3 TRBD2 CASSASSGSRYEQYF TGTGCCAGCAGCGCCTCTAGCGGGAGTAGGTACGAGCAGTACTTC
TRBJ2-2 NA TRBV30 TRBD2 CAWSEGGGHTNTGELFF TGTGCCTGGAGTGAGGGCGGGGGGCACACGAACACCGGGGAGCTGTTTTTT